This is a list of T cell receptor beta chains from one sample in a study of cytomegalovirus exposure and HLA in healthy donors. The protocol was immunoSEQ multiplex PCR, while the TCRdb copy is restricted to in-frame clones and leaves out a portion. This sample's table has 150,000 to 200,000 clones. The sequenced material came from PBMCs. The source is a woman between 18 and 30 years old in good health and CMV-seropositive. The CDR3 runs from the conserved cysteine through the conserved F or W. A D gene is named only where the DNA matches it firmly.

J,length,D,V,CDR3,DNA
TRBJ2-3,14,-,TRBV11-1,CASSLASGEDTQYF,TGTGCCAGCAGCTTAGCTAGCGGCGAAGATACGCAGTATTTT
TRBJ2-5,14,-,TRBV6-5,CASSPVGGSGTQYF,TGTGCCAGCAGCCCGGTCGGGGGTTCGGGGACCCAGTACTTC
TRBJ1-4,17,-,TRBV11-2,CASSLSSNLGANEKLFF,TGTGCCAGCAGCTTATCATCAAACCTCGGGGCTAATGAAAAACTGTTTTTT
TRBJ2-7,15,TRBD2,TRBV7-8,CASSGLAGGSYEQYF,TGTGCCAGCAGCGGACTAGCGGGAGGTTCCTACGAGCAGTACTTC
TRBJ2-5,11,-,TRBV2,CASSQLETQYF,TGTGCCAGCAGTCAGTTAGAGACCCAGTACTTC
TRBJ2-1,14,TRBD2,TRBV7-2,CASTTGLAGWEQFF,TGTGCCAGCACCACGGGACTAGCGGGATGGGAGCAGTTCTTC
TRBJ2-1,16,TRBD2,TRBV4-1,CASSLRLAGEYNEQFF,TGCGCCAGCAGCCTCAGACTAGCGGGGGAATACAATGAGCAGTTCTTC
TRBJ1-2,13,-,TRBV5-1,CASSPSGDRGYTF,TGCGCCAGCAGCCCATCGGGGGACCGGGGCTACACCTTC
TRBJ1-2,13,TRBD1,TRBV2,CASLQGAPRGYTF,TGTGCCAGTCTTCAGGGGGCCCCCCGGGGCTACACCTTC
TRBJ1-4,16,TRBD1,TRBV27,CASSSLRTGREEKLFF,TGTGCCAGCAGTTCGCTACGGACAGGGAGGGAGGAAAAACTGTTTTTT
TRBJ1-2,15,-,TRBV28,CASSPGDLLGYGYTF,TGTGCCAGCAGTCCGGGGGATTTGCTTGGCTATGGCTACACCTTC
TRBJ2-5,17,TRBD2,TRBV5-1,CASSLRGGGLLPETQYF,TGCGCCAGCAGCTTGAGGGGCGGGGGGCTCCTTCCGGAGACCCAGTACTTC
TRBJ1-2,15,-,TRBV7-2,CASSLQVAGDYGYTF,TGTGCCAGCAGCCTCCAAGTTGCGGGGGACTATGGCTACACCTTC
TRBJ2-3,12,TRBD1,TRBV2,CASRGTGITQYF,TGTGCCAGCAGAGGGACAGGGATAACGCAGTATTTT
TRBJ1-1,16,-,TRBV7-9,CASSLIPGGGDTEAFF,TGTGCCAGCAGCTTAATCCCGGGGGGCGGGGACACTGAAGCTTTCTTT
TRBJ2-7,14,-,TRBV19,CASRSAGQTYEQYF,TGTGCCAGTAGGTCGGCGGGCCAAACGTACGAGCAGTACTTC
TRBJ1-1,14,-,TRBV18,CASSLQSRNTEAFF,TGTGCCAGCTCACTACAGTCGCGGAACACTGAAGCTTTCTTT
TRBJ1-2,15,-,TRBV30,CAWSVVGPDLYGYTF,TGTGCCTGGAGTGTAGTGGGGCCCGACCTCTATGGCTACACCTTC
TRBJ1-6,12,-,TRBV5-6,CASSSLYSPLHF,TGTGCCAGCAGCTCCTTATATTCTCCCCTCCACTTT
TRBJ2-3,15,-,TRBV2,CASSVLAGYGDTQYF,TGTGCCAGCAGTGTTTTGGCGGGATACGGAGATACGCAGTATTTT
TRBJ2-3,14,TRBD2,TRBV7-3,CASSPGTSADTQYF,TGTGCCAGCAGCCCAGGGACTAGCGCAGATACGCAGTATTTT
TRBJ1-4,15,-,TRBV5-1,CASSLDGEGNEKLFF,TGCGCCAGCAGCTTGGATGGGGAGGGTAATGAAAAACTGTTTTTT
TRBJ1-2,14,-,TRBV7-9,CASSLPGGNYGYTF,TGTGCCAGCAGCCTACCCGGGGGGAACTATGGCTACACCTTC
TRBJ2-6,18,TRBD1,TRBV15,CATSTTGQYTSGANVLTF,TGTGCCACCAGCACGACAGGGCAATACACTTCTGGGGCCAACGTCCTGACTTTC
TRBJ1-6,16,-,TRBV7-2,CASSLHYRAYNSPLHF,TGTGCCAGCAGCTTACATTACAGGGCTTATAATTCACCCCTCCACTTT
TRBJ2-1,17,TRBD2,TRBV4-1,CASSQQISGGSYNEQFF,TGCGCCAGCAGCCAACAAATTAGCGGGGGCTCCTACAATGAGCAGTTCTTC
TRBJ1-5,15,TRBD1,TRBV5-1,CASSATGVGNQPQHF,TGCGCCAGCAGCGCGACAGGGGTTGGGAATCAGCCCCAGCATTTT
TRBJ2-2,13,-,TRBV6-1,CATPPAGGGELFF,TGTGCCACCCCACCGGCGGGTGGCGGGGAGCTGTTTTTT